These 28 T cell receptor beta chains share one sample of origin, sequenced in a study of blood T cell repertoires in COVID-19. Method: immunoSEQ multiplex PCR; TCRdb's copy keeps in-frame clones and lacks some. The data show under 170,000 clones, about 85% seen once. The sequencing sample was made of peripheral blood. Every receptor here comes from a woman aged 60-75 years with active or convalescent COVID-19.

The table lists this clone with a count of one. This chain links TRBV19 with TRBJ2-5; D is possibly TRBD1 (6 bases). Germline V CDR1 and CDR2: LNHDA, SQIVND (reference sequence). This CDR3 has 14 amino acids. The V end lost 6 bases, the J end lost 3 bases, and 14 bases lay between the germline ends. CDR3 amino acids: CASRPDRTKETQYF. As DNA, the CDR3 is TGTGCCAGTAGACCTGACAGGACAAAAGAGACCCAGTACTTC.

The rearrangement joins TRBV11-3 to TRBJ2-7, with D tentatively TRBD1 (6 bases). The length of the CDR3 is 11 residues. V was shortened by 4 bases and J by 6 bases, with 7 bases between the two germline ends. Germline V gene lookup returns CDR1 SGHNT and CDR2 YENEEA. The CDR3 DNA sequence: TGTGCCAGCAGCTCACAGGGCGAGCAGTACTTC. Protein product: CASSSQGEQYF.

V is TRBV11-2 and J is TRBJ1-1; no clear D. V shed 0 bases and J shed 3 bases, with 11 bases lying between them. The CDR3 sequence is 15 residues long. Germline CDR1 SGHAT, CDR2 FQNNGV. CDR3 sequence: CASSLDGSFYTEAFF. The CDR3 coding sequence is TGTGCCAGCAGCTTAGACGGGTCATTCTACACTGAAGCTTTCTTT.

The CDR3 bases are TGTGCCAGCAAGCTGACAGGGGGGTTTGAAAAACTGTTTTTT. Translated: CASKLTGGFEKLFF. The genes are TRBV2 and TRBJ1-4; 9 bases are shared with TRBD1. Germline V lookup: CDR1 SNHLY, CDR2 FYNNEI. The CDR3 totals 14 residues. V was clipped by 7 bases and J by 7 bases; unmatched bases: 7.

This sequence joins TRBV5-1 and TRBJ1-1; 8 nucleotides match TRBD1. This CDR3 has 16 amino acids. Germline V gene lookup returns CDR1 SGHRS and CDR2 YFSETQ. Trimming cost V 1 base and J 5 bases; bases outside gene matches: 10. DNA for the CDR3: TGCGCCAGCAGCTTGAGGGCGACAGGGGATCGTACTGAAGCTTTCTTT. This sequence encodes CASSLRATGDRTEAFF.

CDR3 DNA: TGTGCCAGCTTCAACGCCGGCTCTGGAAACACCATATATTTT. It translates to CASFNAGSGNTIYF. The chain uses TRBV6-5 and TRBJ1-3; D gene unclear. With 8 bases removed from V and 0 bases from J, the gap between germline ends came to 11 bases. CDR1 and CDR2 from the germline V gene are MNHEY and SVGAGI. This CDR3 is 14 amino acids long.

The CDR3 is CAWTRSSYNEQFF. CDR3 nucleotides: TGTGCCTGGACTCGGAGCTCCTACAATGAGCAGTTCTTC. The chain carries TRBV30 and TRBJ2-1; D gene unclear. CDR3 length: 13 amino acids. Germline V lookup: CDR1 GTSNPN, CDR2 SVGIG (reference sequence). V lost 4 bases and J lost 0, with 7 bases in between.

The gene calls are TRBV5-1 and TRBJ2-5, with 7 bases identical to TRBD2. Germline trimming cut 4 bases from V and 1 base from J; bases unmatched to any gene: 7. In germline, CDR1 is SGHRS, CDR2 YFSETQ. The CDR3 length is 15 residues. The CDR3 sequence is CASSPHLAAQETQYF. The DNA of the CDR3 is TGCGCCAGCAGCCCACATCTAGCGGCCCAAGAGACCCAGTACTTC.

This clone occurred once. The gene calls are TRBV18 and TRBJ1-2, with 9 bases fitting TRBD1. V shed 5 bases, J shed 8 bases, and the junction held 9 bases outside the gene matches. The CDR3 consists of 14 residues. Germline-derived CDR1 and CDR2 are KGHSH and LQKENI. The CDR3 spells CASSDRQGVGGYTF. CDR3 sequence (DNA): TGTGCCAGCTCAGACCGACAGGGGGTAGGCGGCTACACCTTC.

There are a few counts of this clone. This rearrangement joins TRBV21-1 to TRBJ2-5; the listed D gene, TRBD1, was not tested against the DNA. TRBV21-1 is a pseudogene locus. The CDR3 is 13 amino acids. CDR3 sequence reads: CASRTGLQETQYF. For the CDR3, the DNA is TGTGCCAGCAGGACAGGTTTACAAGAGACCCAGTACTTC.

The chain employs TRBV18 and TRBJ2-1; 10 nucleotides align to TRBD2. CDR3 length: 16 amino acids. In germline, CDR1 is KGHSH, CDR2 LQKENI. V shed 2 bases, J shed 5 bases, and the junction held 6 bases outside the gene matches. DNA of the CDR3: TGTGCCAGCTCACCAGACTATAGCGGGGGGAACAATGAGCAGTTCTTC. Protein product: CASSPDYSGGNNEQFF.

V and J are TRBV7-8 and TRBJ1-4; D is ambiguous. The germline gives CDR1 SGHVS, CDR2 FQNEAQ. This CDR3 has 16 amino acids. V was clipped by 5 bases and J by 2 bases, with 15 bases between them. In DNA form, the CDR3 reads TGTGCCAGCAGCACTAGGCCGGGGTCGACTAATGAAAAACTGTTTTTT. It yields the protein CASSTRPGSTNEKLFF.

The genes are TRBV5-4 and TRBJ1-1; the D gene is possibly TRBD1 (6 bases). Germline V gene data show CDR1 as SGHNT and CDR2 as YYREEE (reference sequence). This CDR3 region has 16 residues. V shed 5 bases and J shed 1 base, with 18 bases lying between them. The CDR3 bases are TGTGCCAGCAGACCCCACACACAGGGTCCGAACACTGAAGCTTTCTTT. This encodes CASRPHTQGPNTEAFF.

The chain is built from TRBV7-9 and TRBJ1-1, with 8 positions matching TRBD1. Germline V gene lookup returns CDR1 SEHNR and CDR2 FQNEAQ (reference sequence). The length of the CDR3 is 15 residues. V shed 2 bases and J 2 bases; nucleotides not matched to a gene: 4. The CDR3 DNA reads TGTGCCAGCAGCTTAATGGGACAGGCAAACACTGAAGCTTTCTTT. It codes for CASSLMGQANTEAFF.

This sequence joins TRBV7-6 and TRBJ1-1; 9 bases fit TRBD1. The CDR3 loop spans 16 amino acids. The junction had 9 bases not matched to a gene; V was cut back by 6 bases and J by 1 base. Per the germline V gene, CDR1 is SGHVS and CDR2 is FNYEAQ. Here the CDR3 reads CASSRETGGRNTEAFF. In DNA, the CDR3 is TGTGCCAGCAGTCGCGAAACAGGGGGCCGGAACACTGAAGCTTTCTTT.

The chain uses TRBV11-2 and TRBJ1-1; 7 bases match TRBD1. CDR1 is SGHAT, CDR2 FQNNGV, per germline. With V trimmed by 4 bases and J by 1 base, 3 bases remained unmatched. The length of the CDR3 is 14 residues. The CDR3 here is CASSWGQRNTEAFF. Here the CDR3 DNA reads TGTGCCAGCAGCTGGGGACAGAGGAACACTGAAGCTTTCTTT.

The CDR3 DNA reads as TGTGCCAGCAGTGCCCGGGACTACGGGCCGCCCATCGAGCAGTACTTC. It is translated as CASSARDYGPPIEQYF. The chain recombines TRBV6-2 or TRBV6-3 with TRBJ2-7; 7 nucleotides align to TRBD2. The CDR3 length is 16 residues. V was clipped by 5 bases and J by 6 bases; unmatched bases: 16. Germline V lookup: CDR1 MNHEY, CDR2 SVGEGT.

The chain combines TRBV9 with TRBJ1-1; D may be TRBD1 (5 bases). Trimming removed 0 bases at V and 4 bases at J, with 10 bases between. Germline loops: CDR1 SGDLS, CDR2 YYNGEE. The CDR3 spans 14 residues. The CDR3 loop reads CASSVGMTVTEAFF. The CDR3 region has the DNA TGTGCCAGCAGCGTAGGAATGACAGTCACTGAAGCTTTCTTT.

This chain joins TRBV5-1 and TRBJ2-1; 9 bases match TRBD1. Per the germline V gene, CDR1 is SGHRS and CDR2 is YFSETQ. Trimming took 4 bases from V and 2 from J; bases not matched to a gene: 4. CDR3 size: 15 residues. Here the CDR3 reads CASSQTGGAYNEQFF. In DNA, the CDR3 is TGCGCCAGCAGCCAAACAGGGGGCGCCTACAATGAGCAGTTCTTC.

V is TRBV10-2 and J is TRBJ1-6; no clear D. The length of the CDR3 is 16 residues. The germline V and J ends were trimmed by 3 bases and 9 bases, with 18 bases remaining between them. CDR1 and CDR2 from the germline V gene are WSHSY and SAAADI. The CDR3 DNA is TGCGCCAGCAGTGAAGCAGGATTTAGTCCCTCTTCACCCCTCCACTTT. Its translation is CASSEAGFSPSSPLHF.

The rearrangement links TRBV14 to TRBJ2-3, with D unclear. Germline V CDR1 and CDR2: SGHDN, FVKESK. The CDR3 contains 15 residues. The ends were cut back, 0 bases at V and 1 base at J, with 8 bases in the middle. CDR3 DNA: TGTGCCAGCAGCCAAGACAACATACGCACAGATACGCAGTATTTT. Translated, it gives CASSQDNIRTDTQYF. Full variable domain (missing parts from reference TRBV14 and TRBJ2-3): EAGVTQFPSHSVIEKGQTVTLRCDPISGHDNLYWYRRVMGKEIKFLLHFVKESKQDESGMPNNRFLAERTGGTYSTLKVQPAELEDSGVYFCASSQDNIRTDTQYFGPGTRLTVL.

This clone was picked up a small number of times. The V call is TRBV12-3 or TRBV12-4, the J call TRBJ1-2; no clear D. V was trimmed by 7 bases and J by 1 base, leaving 10 bases between them. There are 13 residues in the CDR3. The CDR3 DNA follows: TGTGCCAGCACCGACTCCCTTAACTATGGCTACACCTTC. Protein sequence: CASTDSLNYGYTF.

The chain is built from TRBV5-6 and TRBJ2-7; D not resolved. Looked up from germline, CDR1 is SGHDT and CDR2 is YYEEEE. CDR3 length: 11 residues. V was cut by 7 bases and J by 1 base, with 6 bases left in between. CDR3 sequence: CASGLSYEQYF. The CDR3 bases are TGTGCCAGCGGGCTGTCCTACGAGCAGTACTTC.

This chain links TRBV10-1 with TRBJ1-3, with D perhaps matching TRBD1 (5 bases). Germline CDR1 WNHNN, CDR2 SYGVQD (reference sequence). The CDR3 consists of 19 residues. V gave up 2 bases and J gave up 1 base, with 21 bases separating them. CDR3: CASSEKGRTQEISGNTIYF. CDR3 nucleotide sequence: TGCGCCAGCAGTGAGAAAGGGAGGACACAAGAAATTTCTGGAAACACCATATATTTT.

V is TRBV18 and J is TRBJ1-3; a possible D gene is TRBD1 (5 bases). CDR1 is KGHSH and CDR2 is LQKENI in the germline V gene. The CDR3 loop spans 16 amino acids. The germline V and J ends were trimmed by 3 bases and 2 bases, with 14 bases remaining between them. The CDR3 sequence: CASSPQGPNAGNTIYF. The DNA of the CDR3 is TGTGCCAGCTCACCTCAGGGTCCAAACGCTGGAAACACCATATATTTT.

The chain links TRBV12-5 to TRBJ2-1, with 9 bases matching TRBD1. V lost 8 bases and J lost 3; bases outside the gene matches: 8. Per the germline V gene, CDR1 is LGHNT and CDR2 is FRNRAP. This CDR3 has 15 residues. CDR3 residues: CASKTGTGSYNEQFF. The CDR3 DNA sequence: TGTGCTAGTAAAACCGGGACAGGGAGCTACAATGAGCAGTTCTTC. Full variable domain (rest looked up from reference TRBV12-5 and TRBJ2-1): DARVTQTPRHKVTEMGQEVTMRCQPILGHNTVFWYRQTMMQGLELLAYFRNRAPLDDSGMPKDRFSAEMPDATLATLKIQPSEPRDSAVYFCASKTGTGSYNEQFFGPGTRLTVL.

This clone appeared a single time. This chain uses TRBV19 with TRBJ1-3; D is unresolved. CDR1 is LNHDA and CDR2 is SQIVND in the germline V gene (reference sequence). V was pared by 8 bases and J by 0 bases, with 8 bases between. This CDR3 is built from 13 residues. CDR3 sequence (DNA): TGTGCCAGTCGCGGCAGCTCTGGAAACACCATATATTTT. Residues: CASRGSSGNTIYF.

The rearrangement uses TRBV7-8 and TRBJ1-3, with D possibly TRBD1 on 6 matching bases. CDR1 is SGHVS and CDR2 is FQNEAQ in the germline V gene. CDR3 length equals 16 residues. V gave up 3 bases and J gave up 8 bases, with 20 bases separating them. The CDR3: CASSFPPWRGRDTIYF. CDR3 nucleotides: TGTGCCAGCAGCTTCCCCCCCTGGAGGGGGAGGGACACCATATATTTT. The whole variable domain, filled in from reference TRBV7-8 and TRBJ1-3, reads GAGVSQSPRYKVAKRGQDVALRCDPISGHVSLFWYQQALGQGPEFLTYFQNEAQLDKSGLPSDRFFAERPEGSVSTLKIQRTQQEDSAVYLCASSFPPWRGRDTIYFGEGSWLTVV.